This entry is about one T cell receptor (beta chain). The target of this receptor is not known. It has no much larger one-base neighbor in the sample; base qualities were not kept. Library method: the immunoSEQ multiplex PCR assay. The multiplex PCR relied on a mix of 60 forward primers for TCR Vbeta segments and 13 reverse primers for TCR Jbeta segments. The CDR3 region of rearranged TCR beta genes was amplified from genomic DNA by a multiplex PCR assay. The Illumina HiSeq System was used to sequence the amplified TCR beta libraries as 87-base-pair reads. The authors' analysis ran thus. In a later analysis, tens of millions of unique TCR beta chains were counted across the roughly 610 repertoires, and roughly 11 million of these chains were shared by at least two donors. Raw reads were error-corrected and collapsed into unique sequences with a nearest-neighbor algorithm that merged closely related sequences to remove PCR and sequencing errors. To assign V, D and J gene segments, CDR3 sequences were aligned to IMGT reference sequences. Each retained sequence needed at least a six-nucleotide match to both a V gene segment and a J gene segment. A rearrangement counted as productive if the CDR3 had no stop codons and remained in frame with V and J, and every other rearrangement counted as non-productive. Following IMGT convention, CDR3 was defined as the stretch from the second conserved V-encoded cysteine to the conserved J-encoded phenylalanine. In an earlier analysis of roughly 580 of the donors, sequences lacking an unambiguous match to a single V gene segment were excluded. An earlier analysis of approximately 590 of the donors classified V segments as functional when productive rearrangements were above 56.7% and as segregating when the standard deviation between donors was above 5%. A statistical classification framework was built for diagnosing cytomegalovirus status from the catalog of TCR beta chain sequences. A later analysis assigned V and J genes by comparing TCR nucleotide sequences with IMGT/GENE-DB human TR gene sequences. A later analysis assigned CDR3 sequences and most-parsimonious VDJ recombination scenarios with the TCRdist pipeline. In a later analysis, every TCR beta chain was defined by the combination of its CDR3 amino acid sequence and its V-gene family, and reads without a unique V-gene family were dropped. A later analysis removed roughly 590 highly shared, low-generation-probability nucleotide sequences to deal with suspected cross-contamination and a sequencing artifact. A later analysis calculated a clonal expansion index for each public chain from normalized within-repertoire ranks of inferred template counts. In a later analysis, generation probabilities were computed using a VDJ recombination model fitted to out-of-frame rearrangements, and the results were checked against IGoR. In a later analysis, TCR-TCR, TCR-HLA and TCR-CMV co-occurrence was scored with hypergeometric tests, and a repertoire-size bias correction was applied to TCR pairs. A later analysis estimated false discovery rates by permuting HLA or CMV assignments 20 times. In a later analysis, co-occurring TCRs were grouped using DBSCAN, and TCRdist sequence similarity was added for clustering within HLA-allele-positive subsets. Repertoires with fewer than 30,000 or more than 120,000 public chains were left out of co-occurrence clustering, as were a handful of repertoires with anomalous nucleotide sharing. TCRdb's version of the immuneACCESS table is confined to in-frame rearrangements and falls short of the full clone set. An unresolved V gene accounts for under half of the shortfall where checked; the remainder is of unknown origin. The V and J calls and clone size are taken from that table; D and trimming were inferred from the DNA. The sample contains roughly 150,000 clones, around three quarters of them found a single time. The ten top clones hold about 6.6% of the sample.

This sample was taken from a study of cytomegalovirus exposure and HLA in healthy donors (dated 2017 in TCRdb). For context, the study as a whole: According to an earlier analysis of 550 to 700 of the donors, about 179 million T cells yielded 117 million unique TCR beta sequences and approximately 280 Gb of sequence data. Roughly 300 gigabases of sequencing data and tens of millions of unique TCR sequences made up an early release that covered 500 to 700 HLA-typed donors. Of the 300 to 400 genotyped donors, around 81% fell in the genetic ancestry cluster associated with self-reported Caucasian donors. The aim of the study was to test whether cataloging public T cell receptors could identify signatures of past pathogen exposure. The study used immunosequencing to profile the T cell repertoires of several hundred subjects and linked those repertoires to cytomegalovirus serostatus. Along with the roughly 610-subject first cohort, a separate validation cohort of around 120 different subjects was used. To predict cytomegalovirus infection status, the study brought together high-throughput TCR immunosequencing, statistical association of individual TCRs with disease status, and machine learning. A later analysis re-examined previously published TCR beta repertoires from 610 or so donors and added high-resolution HLA genotyping to investigate patterns of TCR occurrence. Rather than drawing on any new phenotypic data, the later analysis identified candidate immune exposures from TCR beta sequences and the way those sequences occurred across donors. An earlier analysis of approximately 630 of the donors applied high-throughput TCR beta sequencing to assess whether each TCR beta V gene segment acted as functional or pseudogenic. Donor age, sex, ethnicity and CMV serostatus were collected together with the repertoire data. In a later genetic analysis, genome-wide SNP genotypes for about 55% of the 666 donors were used, and that subset was treated as a discovery cohort. All discovery cohort repertoires had been generated on a single sequencing platform. HLA typing covered class I and class II loci at four-digit resolution. Typing coverage varied by locus: about 620-640 donors for A, B, C, DRB1 and DQB1; under 550 for DQA1; some 610 for DPA1; 450 to 480 for DPB1. A few DR-DQ haplotypes were handled as single units for association and clustering because linkage in the cohort was strong. Across around 400 genotyped donors of the cohort, an average of about 200,000 unique TCR beta nucleotide sequences per donor were sequenced, and roughly a sixth of those sequences were non-productive.

The CDR3 runs 17 amino acids, cysteine and phenylalanine included. Solely the CDR3 DNA is kept, with 51 bases framed from the first base. V ends up 4 bases short and J 7 bases short, with an unmatched junction base count of 10. Reading the germline V gene (reference sequence) gives CDR1 SGHKS and CDR2 YYEKEE. The cohort comprised around 700 healthy bone marrow donors. At the time of sampling, all cohort members were nominally healthy, though unrecorded immune exposures were likely present. The donor tested CMV seropositive, placing the donor among the 310 or so seropositive members of the cohort. A peripheral blood sample was collected from each donor, and TCR beta sequencing was performed on peripheral blood mononuclear cells. Genomic DNA was extracted from the blood cell samples with the Qiagen DNeasy Blood Extraction Kit. What the work shows at the level of the full study, not this receptor alone: Most TCR sequences were observed very rarely across donors, whereas some public TCRs were present in many individuals. In a later analysis, most CMV-associated TCR beta chains were found to appear HLA-restricted, with HLA associations seemingly driven largely by CMV exposure. In this cohort, only TCR beta chains were sequenced, and detectable features were limited by the absence of alpha or paired-chain data. A further reported finding was that TCR beta sequences accurately predicted the HLA-A and HLA-B alleles for most subjects in the first cohort. The authors suggested that the approach could potentially be generalized to other disease states and immunological phenotypes. Because counts were too low, about 15 rarely observed V segments, including chromosome 9 orphons, were left out of the earlier analysis of 587 of the donors. A few of the identified cytomegalovirus-associated TCR beta chains were confirmed in vitro to be specific for cytomegalovirus antigens. Strong co-occurrence of HLA alleles, especially DR and DQ, made assigning TCR associations to individual alleles difficult. Immune exposure information for the cohort was limited to CMV serostatus. Because HLA typing was unavailable for some donors at each locus, only the typed subset was used in association tests. In a later analysis, HLA-associated TCR beta chains were found to be more clonally expanded and to have lower generation probabilities than equally common non-associated chains. In a later analysis, several top co-occurrence clusters were reported to appear linked to parvovirus B19, influenza, CMV and Epstein-Barr virus. V-gene and J-gene trimming of TCR beta chains was associated with a missense DCLRE1C variant in a later genetic analysis, and the association was replicated in an independent cohort. Correlated functional status among segregating V segments might be attributable to linkage disequilibrium, but an unknown experimental factor could not be ruled out. An earlier analysis of some 590 of the donors showed that most TCR beta V segments appeared in productive rearrangements either about 87% or about 30% of the time, which broadly matched IMGT annotations. A later genetic analysis reported fewer N-insertions in productive TCRs among donors in an Asian-associated ancestry cluster than the roughly 670-donor mean. The classifier was reported to diagnose cytomegalovirus status with high specificity and sensitivity in both the original cohort and the validation cohort. Roughly uniform sequencing depth across donors was assumed in presence/absence analyses, although this assumption may not hold. A later analysis associated roughly 17,000 TCR beta sequences with specific HLA alleles at a false discovery rate of 0.05. The study gave a list of some 150 TCR beta chains associated with cytomegalovirus. In a later analysis, TCR association rates were found to vary across HLA loci, with the most associated TCRs seen for DRB1 alleles and the fewest for HLA-C alleles. A cluster of highly shared sequence variants was judged likely to represent a technical artifact of the sequencing pipeline. Some IMGT-functional V segments, including TRBV6-2 and TRBV6-3, could not be told apart with the 87-base-pair reads, so those segments were excluded.

Material for sequencing was PBMCs. In this chain, TRBV5-5 is recombined with TRBJ2-4, and 14 bases in between align with TRBD2. The clonotype was recovered from a woman aged 35 to 49 in good health and CMV-seropositive. The encoded CDR3 is CASSPTGTSGSRNIQYF. The bases are TGTGCCAGCAGCCCAACCGGGACTAGCGGGAGTAGGAACATTCAGTACTTC.